The clone carrying this TCR beta chain was found a few times. Its specificity is not known. These data belong to a study of post-analysis software for immune sequencing data. Across the study: Relapsing-remitting, secondary progressive and progressive-relapsing multiple sclerosis were all included among the disease courses. Whole-study results and caveats: There were a few TRBV segments more frequent in patients than controls, and TRBV5-6, TRBV5-1 and TRBV20-1 were among them. Strong co-clustering by F measure linked samples that shared a preparation batch. Versus controls, multiple sclerosis patients showed significantly lower diversity (normalized Chao1).

This CDR3 contains 12 residues. CDR1 and CDR2 (germline): ENHRY, SYGVKD. Trimming took off 10 bases at V and 0 bases at J, with 9 bases between the two ends. cDNA libraries for TCR beta contained unique molecular identifiers. Hundreds of thousands of cDNA molecules came from around 1 to 10 million T cells. TCRdb re-derived calls from the PCR reads in MiXCR, one entry per CDR3 protein. This sample yields 430,000 or so distinct CDR3 sequences, of which approximately 37% are seen a single time; around 8% belongs to the top ten. The clonotype comes from a girl aged 2-10 years with multiple sclerosis. Sequences were obtained from blood. The V gene is TRBV10-3, the J gene TRBJ1-1; D is uncertain. CDR3: CATQELNTEAFF. The DNA for the CDR3 is TGTGCCACCCAAGAACTGAACACTGAAGCTTTCTTT.